The next 9 T cell receptor beta chains were all read from a single sample in a study of T-cell memory formation after mild COVID-19. TCRdb reprocessed the 5' RACE reads with MiXCR, giving one entry per CDR3 protein. The sample has more than 150,000 distinct CDR3 sequences; under 14% are singletons. The sample was PBMCs or a T cell subset sorted from them (not recorded which). Receptors originate from a young man who had mild COVID-19 (a few samples of this study predate the infection). Cell type and time point are not known.

This clonotype was seen just once. The rearrangement uses TRBV7-2 and TRBJ1-1; TRBD1 might be the D (5 bases). The CDR3 consists of 13 residues. CDR1 and CDR2 (germline): SGHTA, FQGNSA. The germline V and J ends were trimmed by 0 bases and 9 bases, with 11 bases remaining between them. CDR3 DNA: TGTGCCAGCAGCTTAGCGCTAAGGGGAAAAGCTTTCTTT. Its translation is CASSLALRGKAFF.

This chain uses TRBV7-2 with TRBJ1-2; tentatively, D is TRBD1 (5 bases). The V gene's germline CDR1 is SGHTA and CDR2 FQGNSA. The CDR3 totals 16 residues. The V end lost 4 bases, the J end lost 6 bases, and 21 bases lay between the germline ends. CDR3 amino acids: CASSSYFLRGGDGYTF. The CDR3 region has the DNA TGTGCCAGCAGCTCGTACTTCCTCCGGGGCGGTGATGGCTACACCTTC.

This clonotype was detected many times. V usage is TRBV27 and J usage is TRBJ2-1; 10 bases align to TRBD1. V lost 6 bases, J lost 7 bases, and 9 bases stayed unmatched. The CDR3 has 15 residues. The germline V gene encodes CDR1 MNHEY and CDR2 SMNVEV (reference sequence). The CDR3 DNA sequence: TGTGCCAGCAGGCTACCGGGACAGGGGAATAATGAGCAGTTCTTC. Protein: CASRLPGQGNNEQFF.

This clonotype appeared a few times. The chain has TRBV19 and TRBJ1-6; the D gene is possibly TRBD1 (5 bases). There are 19 residues in the CDR3. The germline V and J ends were trimmed by 4 bases and 9 bases, with 28 bases remaining between them. The germline V gene encodes CDR1 LNHDA and CDR2 SQIVND (reference sequence). The CDR3, as DNA: TGTGCCAGTAGTAACCCCGCGGGCTCCACAGGAGCCGGGGTTTCACCCCTCCACTTT. This translates into CASSNPAGSTGAGVSPLHF. Using reference TRBV19 and TRBJ1-6 for the parts outside the CDR3, the full variable domain is DGGITQSPKYLFRKEGQNVTLSCEQNLNHDAMYWYRQDPGQGLRLIYYSQIVNDFQKGDIAEGYSVSREKKESFPLTVTSAQKNPTAFYLCASSNPAGSTGAGVSPLHFGNGTRLTVT.

CDR3 coding DNA: TGTGCCAGCAGCGCATCCGCTTCGGGCCTCTCACCCCTCCACTTT. This codes for CASSASASGLSPLHF. V gene TRBV9 combines with J gene TRBJ1-6; D ambiguous. The germline gives CDR1 SGDLS, CDR2 YYNGEE. The CDR3 is 15 residues long. V lost 3 bases to trimming and J lost 10 bases, with 17 bases between them.

The rearrangement joins TRBV7-2 to TRBJ2-2; D not resolved. The CDR3 runs 15 residues. V was shortened by 5 bases and J by 8 bases, with 18 bases between the two germline ends. Germline V CDR1 and CDR2: SGHTA, FQGNSA. CDR3 sequence (DNA): TGTGCCAGCAGCGGAAACCTGGACGGAACGGGGGAGCTGTTTTTT. As protein: CASSGNLDGTGELFF. Together with reference TRBV7-2 and TRBJ2-2, the CDR3 gives the full variable domain: GAGVSQSPSNKVTEKGKDVELRCDPISGHTALYWYRQSLGQGLEFLIYFQGNSAPDKSGLPSDRFSAERTGGSVSTLTIQRTQQEDSAVYLCASSGNLDGTGELFFGEGSRLTVL.

This clonotype was seen more than once but under ten times. This chain uses TRBV5-1 with TRBJ2-1; D possibly corresponds to TRBD2 (6 bases). The CDR3 has 14 amino acids. Germline CDR1 is SGHRS and CDR2 is YFSETQ. The ends were cut back, 1 base at V and 7 bases at J, with 12 bases in the middle. The CDR3: CASSLLRGRNEQFF. Here the CDR3 DNA reads TGCGCCAGCAGCTTGCTGCGGGGCAGGAATGAGCAGTTCTTC.

A few counts support this clonotype. V usage is TRBV18 and J usage is TRBJ2-7; TRBD2 matches at 7 bases. Germline assignment: CDR1 KGHSH and CDR2 LQKENI. The CDR3 is made up of 16 amino acids. Trimming at V came to 5 bases and at J to 6 bases, leaving 16 bases not matched to a gene. The CDR3 spells CASSARDPSPGGEQYF. The CDR3 DNA reads as TGTGCCAGCTCAGCTCGGGATCCCTCCCCGGGAGGCGAGCAGTACTTC.

The chain is built from TRBV24-1 and TRBJ1-2; 8 positions match TRBD1. Germline V lookup: CDR1 KGHDR, CDR2 SFDVKD. The CDR3 sequence is 13 residues long. J gave up 4 bases and V 5 bases, and 2 bases lay outside the gene matches. In nucleotides, the CDR3 is TGTGCCACCAGTGTTGGACAGGGCTATGGCTACACCTTC. Protein: CATSVGQGYGYTF.